This T cell receptor beta chain was documented in a study of vaccination and CD4 T cells after COVID-19. Study overall: Six males and four females, two of them Hispanic, were enrolled as convalescents.

CDR1 MNHNS and CDR2 SASEGT come from the germline V gene. This CDR3 is 11 amino acids long. Unmatched junction bases numbered 0, after V lost 8 bases and J lost 8 bases. The Oncomine TCR Beta short-read assay was applied to DNA of cultured CD4+ T cells. TCRdb ran MiXCR on the PCR reads and lists one entry per CDR3 protein. This table holds several thousand distinct CDR3 sequences, approximately 48% found once. Treatment in this sample: approximately 9-day PBMC culture with coronavirus spike peptide pools or control peptides (ViraFEST assay). Researchers collected the unexposed donor's CD4+ T cells before the COVID-19 pandemic (2011-2018). Cell supply allowing, SARS-CoV-2 S/N and four cold-coronavirus spikes probed unexposed-donor CD4+ T cells. This clonotype turned up a few times. What it recognizes is unknown.

The J gene is TRBJ1-6, the V gene TRBV6-1; 7 bases align to TRBD1. The TCR was taken from a human donor in good health. The sample consisted of CD4+ T cells from blood, cultured in vitro. The CDR3 DNA is TGTGCCAGCGGACAGGATTCACCCCTCCACTTT. Protein sequence: CASGQDSPLHF.